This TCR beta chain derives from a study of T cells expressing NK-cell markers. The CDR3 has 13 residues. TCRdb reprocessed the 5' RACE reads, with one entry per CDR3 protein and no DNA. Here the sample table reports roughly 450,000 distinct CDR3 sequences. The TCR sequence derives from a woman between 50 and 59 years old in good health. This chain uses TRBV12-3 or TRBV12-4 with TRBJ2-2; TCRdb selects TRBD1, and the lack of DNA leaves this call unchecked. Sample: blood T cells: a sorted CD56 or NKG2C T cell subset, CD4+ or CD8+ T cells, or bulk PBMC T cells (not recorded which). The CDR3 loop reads CVVRTEILGELFF.